This T cell receptor beta chain was obtained from a study of T cells expressing NK-cell markers. About the research overall: With respect to HCMV, most of the eight sequenced donors were seropositive, and one was seronegative.

This CDR3 has 15 amino acids. CDR1 and CDR2 (germline): MNHEY, SVGAGI. Comment on this clonotype: Its antigen is unidentified.

TCRdb reprocessed the 5' RACE reads, keeping one entry per CDR3 protein, no DNA. The ten top clones account for 4% to 5%, within a sample of 250,000 to 300,000 distinct CDR3 sequences. Study results and limitations: Four of the donors also had these clonotypes leading their CD3+CD56-NKG2C+ fraction. Whether expanded NKG2C-expressing T cell clones recognize HCMV is unknown. Dominant NKG2C+ clonotypes in a handful of donors made up about 1.0-8% of CD8+ T cells.

The sequenced sample consisted of blood T cells: a sorted CD56 or NKG2C T cell subset, CD4+ or CD8+ T cells, or bulk PBMC T cells (not recorded which). The genes are TRBV6-5 and TRBJ1-1; with no DNA, the TCRdb D assignment of TRBD1 cannot be verified. This TCR came from a woman between 18 and 75 years old in good health. The CDR3 reads CASSYEGADYTEAFF.